This TCR beta chain was identified during a study of metastatic and nonmetastatic thyroid tumors. This clone was seen at least ten times. The antigen remains undetermined. A much larger clone lies a single base off, so this may be a read error. The CDR3 length is 14 residues. Per germline, CDR1 SEHNR and CDR2 FQNEAQ (reference sequence). Study-level findings and limits: Reports indicated that malignant thyroid tumors showed significantly higher TCR beta diversity than benign nodules did, in blood and tumor.

Authors' methods: Across clinicopathological groups, CDR3 differences served as the basis for building a distant-metastasis classifier for papillary thyroid cancer. TCRdb re-called the PCR reads through MiXCR. None of the V and J calls come from the authors' own analysis; TCRdb made them. The data hold about 47,000 clones, with 24% observed a single time. Patients underwent thyroid surgery, and none had received any treatment before it. The sequenced material came from blood. V is TRBV7-9 and J is TRBJ2-2; possible D gene TRBD2, 6 bases. This receptor was identified in a male donor with papillary thyroid cancer or a benign thyroid nodule (not recorded which). Some clones in this sample may be carry-over from other donors' samples. CDR3 sequence: CASTMTTNTGGLFF. DNA of the CDR3: TGTGCCAGCACCATGACTACTAACACCGGGGGGCTGTTTTTT. Variable domain in full (rest from reference TRBV7-9 and TRBJ2-2): DTGVSQNPRHKITKRGQNVTFRCDPISEHNRLYWYRQTLGQGPEFLTYFQNEAQLEKSRLLSDRFSAERPKGSFSTLEIQRTEQGDSAMYLCASTMTTNTGGLFFGEGSRLTVL.